This is a list of T cell receptor beta chains from one sample in a study of spatial heterogeneity in lung cancer. TCRdb processed the 5' RACE reads anew with MiXCR; each CDR3 protein has one entry. The top ten clones hold around 7.7% of a sample with around 21,000 distinct CDR3 sequences, around 2.8% of them seen once. The sequenced sample was lung tumor tissue, obtained at surgery. The source of these receptors is a male donor with early-stage non-small cell lung cancer. Each CDR3 is given without its conserved first and last residue.

V	CDR3
TRBV3-1	ASSSGRVTEAF
TRBV27	ASSLEPAGSPYNEQF
TRBV7-4	ASSMTSGMNTGELF
TRBV7-8	ASSPAKNIQY
TRBV5-6	ASSLRSGQETQY
TRBV7-2	ASRTIGGTGELF
TRBV7-6	ASSLAPQAGNTIY
TRBV20-1	SASQSRGASGNTIY
TRBV29-1	SVEGTAGVTQY
TRBV29-1	SVARTGNEQF
TRBV18	ASSPREGRHEQY
TRBV20-1	SVSGFTYNEQF
TRBV5-4	ASSLGLAGKQF
TRBV3-1	ASSPKGSATYEQY
TRBV6-6	ASSFDGYNSPLH
TRBV7-9	ASSPTPYEQY